A single sample gave rise to the 29 T cell receptor beta chains below, sequenced in a study of cytomegalovirus exposure and HLA in healthy donors. Primers included in the PCR were 60 Vbeta and 13 Jbeta primers. Produced via immunoSEQ multiplex PCR; TCRdb's table is partial and in-frame only. Altogether 200,000 to 250,000 clones are present, 75% to 90% being singletons, with the ten largest covering roughly 0.75%. Specimen: PBMCs. All receptors come from a boy between 2 and 10 years old in good health and CMV-seronegative.

The chain recombines TRBV30 with TRBJ1-6; D ambiguous. CDR3 length: 17 amino acids. Germline V lookup: CDR1 GTSNPN, CDR2 SVGIG (reference sequence). V was cut by 0 bases and J by 0 bases, with 12 bases left in between. The CDR3 bases are TGTGCCTGGAGTGTACGTAGGAGGAGCTCCTATAATTCACCCCTCCACTTT. Translated: CAWSVRRRSSYNSPLHF.

This clone showed up just a few times. The V call is TRBV5-1, the J call TRBJ1-4; TRBD1 matches at 12 bases. Germline CDR1 and CDR2: SGHRS and YFSETQ. This CDR3 has 19 amino acids. J gave up 3 bases and V 0 bases, and 9 bases lay outside the gene matches. CDR3 DNA: TGCGCCAGCAGCTTGGCCCGTTTGGGACAGGGGGCGGCTAATGAAAAACTGTTTTTT. The encoded protein is CASSLARLGQGAANEKLFF. The full variable domain, with the rest looked up from reference TRBV5-1 and TRBJ1-4, is KAGVTQTPRYLIKTRGQQVTLSCSPISGHRSVSWYQQTPGQGLQFLFEYFSETQRNKGNFPGRFSGRQFSNSRSEMNVSTLELGDSALYLCASSLARLGQGAANEKLFFGSGTQLSVL.

The rearrangement joins TRBV5-1 to TRBJ2-7; 7 bases line up with TRBD1. The CDR3 spans 14 residues. With V trimmed by 4 bases and J by 0 bases, 4 bases remained unmatched. Germline assignment: CDR1 SGHRS and CDR2 YFSETQ. CDR3 sequence reads: CASSPPGGSYEQYF. As DNA, the CDR3 is TGCGCCAGCAGCCCCCCAGGGGGCTCCTACGAGCAGTACTTC.

In its sample, this clone was seen a few times. V and J are TRBV7-3 and TRBJ1-2; tentative D call: TRBD1 (6 bases). V shed 5 bases and J shed 7 bases, with 17 bases lying between them. This CDR3 is built from 14 residues. Germline CDR1 reads SGHTA; CDR2 reads FQGTGA. CDR3 DNA sequence: TGTGCCAGCAGCCGCACAGGGACCGGCTCTGGCTACACCTTC. Protein sequence: CASSRTGTGSGYTF.

This chain uses TRBV11-3 with TRBJ2-2, with 13 bases aligning to TRBD2. The ends lost 1 base at V and 5 bases at J; junction bases unmatched: 4. Germline V lookup: CDR1 SGHNT, CDR2 YENEEA. The CDR3 length is 17 residues. The CDR3 region has the DNA TGTGCCAGCAGCTTAGTAGGACTAGCGGGAGAAACCGGGGAGCTGTTTTTT. Its translation: CASSLVGLAGETGELFF.

This chain uses TRBV29-1 with TRBJ1-3; D is possibly TRBD1 (6 bases). V lost 6 bases, J lost 4 bases, and 16 bases lay in between. This CDR3 is 14 amino acids long. Per the germline V gene, CDR1 is SQVTM and CDR2 is ANQGSEA. CDR3 loop: CSVNPGGRGNTIYF. Here the CDR3 DNA reads TGCAGCGTAAATCCGGGGGGCAGGGGAAACACCATATATTTT.

Only one count was recorded for this clone. The chain employs TRBV10-3 and TRBJ1-2; 7 positions match TRBD1. CDR3 length: 14 amino acids. V shed 6 bases, J shed 0 bases, and the junction held 4 bases outside the gene matches. Germline V gene lookup returns CDR1 ENHRY and CDR2 SYGVKD. The CDR3 sequence: CAISGGQTNYGYTF. The CDR3 DNA reads as TGTGCCATCAGCGGGGGACAGACTAACTATGGCTACACCTTC.

This clone appeared a few times. The chain links TRBV6-1 to TRBJ1-2, with TRBD1 as a possible D gene (6 bases). The CDR3 sequence is 12 residues long. Germline loops: CDR1 MNHNS, CDR2 SASEGT. V was shortened by 9 bases and J by 8 bases, with 16 bases between the two germline ends. CDR3 coding DNA: TGTGCCAGTACGAACACAGGGAACGGCTACACCTTC. Translation: CASTNTGNGYTF.

This chain connects TRBV27 to TRBJ2-6; 7 bases align to TRBD2. V lost 2 bases to trimming and J lost 2 bases; unmatched junction nucleotides: 15. This CDR3 has 20 amino acids. Germline V gene lookup returns CDR1 MNHEY and CDR2 SMNVEV (reference sequence). The CDR3 region has the DNA TGTGCCAGCAGTTTAGCGTATGGGGGGGTGGGGTGGACTGGGGCCAACGTCCTGACTTTC. Translation gives CASSLAYGGVGWTGANVLTF.

The chain couples TRBV5-6 to TRBJ1-1; no definite D call. V was trimmed by 2 bases and J by 7 bases, leaving 12 bases between them. The V gene's germline CDR1 is SGHDT and CDR2 YYEEEE. The CDR3 extends over 13 amino acids. CDR3 in DNA: TGTGCCAGCAGCTTTGGCCGTAGCTTTGAAGCTTTCTTT. It translates to CASSFGRSFEAFF. Complete variable domain (other parts from reference TRBV5-6 and TRBJ1-1): DAGVTQSPTHLIKTRGQQVTLRCSPKSGHDTVSWYQQALGQGPQFIFQYYEEEERQRGNFPDRFSGHQFPNYSSELNVNALLLGDSALYLCASSFGRSFEAFFGQGTRLTVV.

The CDR3 sequence is CATSQGENTEAFF. In nucleotides, the CDR3 is TGTGCCACCTCACAGGGTGAAAACACTGAAGCTTTCTTT. This rearrangement joins TRBV2 to TRBJ1-1, with D possibly TRBD1 on 6 matching bases. Germline CDR1 and CDR2: SNHLY and FYNNEI. V was cut by 10 bases and J by 2 bases, with 14 bases left in between. CDR3 length: 13 residues.

V gene TRBV2 combines with J gene TRBJ1-2; D may be TRBD1 (6 bases). From germline, CDR1 is SNHLY and CDR2 FYNNEI. Trimming left V 10 bases short and J 3 bases short, with 18 bases between. This CDR3 contains 14 residues. The CDR3 spells CANLAFGGDYGYTF. The CDR3 region has the DNA TGTGCCAATCTAGCTTTTGGGGGCGACTATGGCTACACCTTC.

The chain joins TRBV10-3 to TRBJ2-7; weak D call: TRBD1 (6 bases). With 11 bases removed from V and 2 bases from J, the gap between germline ends came to 16 bases. The CDR3 runs 13 residues. The germline gives CDR1 ENHRY, CDR2 SYGVKD. In nucleotides, the CDR3 is TGTGCCGTCCGGGACATCGTAACCTACGAGCAGTACTTC. Translating it yields CAVRDIVTYEQYF.

Comment on this clone: Distinct nucleotide sequences in the sample also encode this CDR3. V is TRBV6-5 and J is TRBJ1-3, with a tentative D call TRBD1 (6 bases). V was clipped by 2 bases and J by 4 bases, with 6 bases between them. Per the germline V gene, CDR1 is MNHEY and CDR2 is SVGAGI. The CDR3 extends over 13 amino acids. The CDR3 loop reads CASSYGTGNTIYF. Here the CDR3 DNA reads TGTGCCAGCAGTTACGGGACAGGAAACACCATATATTTT.

The chain joins TRBV2 to TRBJ2-7; a weak D match, TRBD1 (6 bases). Germline V lookup: CDR1 SNHLY, CDR2 FYNNEI. This CDR3 has 13 residues. Trimming cost V 6 bases and J 4 bases, with 13 bases left between them. CDR3 DNA sequence: TGTGCCAGCAGCAAGGACAGAGCTTACGAGCAGTACTTC. This translates into CASSKDRAYEQYF. Combining the CDR3 with reference TRBV2 and TRBJ2-7 gives the whole variable domain EPEVTQTPSHQVTQMGQEVILRCVPISNHLYFYWYRQILGQKVEFLVSFYNNEISEKSEIFDDQFSVERPDGSNFTLKIRSTKLEDSAMYFCASSKDRAYEQYFGPGTRLTVT.

The J gene is TRBJ2-7, the V gene TRBV4-2, with 12 bases aligning to TRBD2. CDR3 length: 16 residues. Trimming removed 0 bases from V and 4 bases from J; junction bases left unmatched: 4. Germline V gives CDR1 LGHNA, CDR2 YNFKEQ. The DNA for the CDR3 is TGTGCCAGCAGCCAAGATTTACTAGCGGGGGGATACGAGCAGTACTTC. Encoded protein: CASSQDLLAGGYEQYF.

This chain uses TRBV7-9 with TRBJ2-2; D unresolved. From germline, CDR1 is SEHNR and CDR2 FQNEAQ (reference sequence). This CDR3 is built from 15 residues. Trimming took 3 bases from V and 0 from J, leaving 8 bases between them. The CDR3 protein is CASSFGSSNTGELFF. The CDR3 DNA sequence: TGTGCCAGCAGCTTTGGCAGTTCGAACACCGGGGAGCTGTTTTTT.

The chain recombines TRBV9 with TRBJ1-3, with D perhaps matching TRBD1 (5 bases). Germline V gives CDR1 SGDLS, CDR2 YYNGEE. V was trimmed by 6 bases and J by 3 bases, leaving 10 bases between them. CDR3 length equals 13 residues. The CDR3 loop is CASNQGSGNTIYF. In DNA, the CDR3 is TGTGCCAGCAACCAGGGAAGTGGAAACACCATATATTTT.

This clone was seen more than once but under ten times. The junction differs from germline at one of its ends, possibly a read error. The chain links TRBV7-7 to TRBJ2-5, with 9 bases lining up with TRBD1. The CDR3 covers 16 residues. In germline, CDR1 is SSHAT, CDR2 FNYEAQ (reference sequence). The CDR3 DNA is TGTGCTAGCAGCTTAGATCCCACAGGGGGCTCGGAGACCCAGTACTTC. Encoded protein: CASSLDPTGGSETQYF.

The gene calls are TRBV11-2 and TRBJ1-2, with D possibly matching TRBD1 (5 bases). Germline assignment: CDR1 SGHAT and CDR2 FQNNGV. Trimming shortened V by 1 base and J by 6 bases, and 9 bases separated the two germline ends. This CDR3 is built from 13 residues. CDR3 sequence reads: CASSLAGMDGYTF. For the CDR3, the DNA is TGTGCCAGCAGCTTAGCAGGGATGGATGGCTACACCTTC.

The CDR3 here is CASSSAGANGYTF. Here the CDR3 DNA reads TGTGCCAGCAGTTCAGCGGGGGCAAATGGCTACACCTTC. The V gene is TRBV6-6, the J gene TRBJ1-2; possible D gene TRBD1, 6 bases. The CDR3 consists of 13 residues. Germline CDR1 is MNHNY and CDR2 is SVGAGI (reference sequence). Deletions cut 4 bases from V and 6 bases from J, with 12 bases between.

This chain links TRBV9 with TRBJ1-2; D is perhaps TRBD1 (5 bases). CDR3 length equals 16 residues. The germline gives CDR1 SGDLS, CDR2 YYNGEE. The germline V and J ends were trimmed by 7 bases and 1 base, with 20 bases remaining between them. The CDR3 DNA is TGTGCCAGCCGGGGGGAGGGCAAAATAAGTAACTATGGCTACACCTTC. This encodes CASRGEGKISNYGYTF. Using reference TRBV9 and TRBJ1-2 for the parts outside the CDR3, the full variable domain is DSGVTQTPKHLITATGQRVTLRCSPRSGDLSVYWYQQSLDQGLQFLIQYYNGEERAKGNILERFSAQQFPDLHSELNLSSLELGDSALYFCASRGEGKISNYGYTFGSGTRLTVV.

The genes are TRBV5-1 and TRBJ2-3, with 8 bases matching TRBD2. Trimming took 3 bases from V and 2 from J; bases not matched to a gene: 8. CDR1 SGHRS and CDR2 YFSETQ come from the germline V gene. This CDR3 region has 16 residues. The CDR3 DNA is TGCGCCAGCAGCTCCTGGACTAGCCCGGACACAGATACGCAGTATTTT. This translates into CASSSWTSPDTDTQYF.

The rearrangement links TRBV6-1 to TRBJ2-3; 9 bases align to TRBD2. Germline V gives CDR1 MNHNS, CDR2 SASEGT. J lost 2 bases, V lost 4 bases, and 7 bases had no gene match. The CDR3 has 16 amino acids. CDR3 DNA: TGTGCCAGCAGTGGGCAACTAGCGGGCAACACAGATACGCAGTATTTT. This encodes CASSGQLAGNTDTQYF.

This chain connects TRBV4-1 to TRBJ1-2, with 9 positions matching TRBD1. The CDR3 loop spans 19 amino acids. V shed 1 base and J 2 bases; nucleotides not matched to a gene: 14. Germline V lookup: CDR1 MGHRA, CDR2 YSYEKL. CDR3 region: CASSQGPLRRDRDNYGYTF. The CDR3 DNA reads TGCGCCAGCAGCCAAGGACCGCTTCGCAGGGACAGGGACAACTATGGCTACACCTTC.

This chain joins TRBV18 and TRBJ2-5; TRBD2 might be the D (6 bases). This CDR3 has 13 residues. V lost 8 bases to trimming and J lost 5 bases, with 15 bases between them. Germline assignment: CDR1 KGHSH and CDR2 LQKENI. CDR3 coding DNA: TGTGCCAGCACGGTTACGGGACTCGAGACCCAGTACTTC. Translated: CASTVTGLETQYF.

The chain has TRBV4-1 and TRBJ2-5, with D perhaps matching TRBD2 (6 bases). Per germline, CDR1 MGHRA and CDR2 YSYEKL. The CDR3 has 16 amino acids. Trimming left V 2 bases short and J 3 bases short, with 16 bases between. CDR3 nucleotide sequence: TGCGCCAGCAGCCAAATAGGGCTGACGGGAGAAGAGACCCAGTACTTC. Its protein product is CASSQIGLTGEETQYF.

The chain links TRBV2 to TRBJ2-1, with D perhaps TRBD2 (6 bases). V lost 3 bases and J lost 10, with 16 bases in between. This CDR3 comprises 14 residues. Germline values: CDR1 SNHLY, CDR2 FYNNEI. DNA for the CDR3: TGTGCCAGCAGTGATTCGTGGGGAGGAGGCGAGCAGTTCTTC. This encodes CASSDSWGGGEQFF.

The V gene is TRBV19, the J gene TRBJ1-6; tentative D call: TRBD1 (6 bases). Germline CDR1 and CDR2: LNHDA and SQIVND (reference sequence). This CDR3 is built from 15 residues. With 1 base removed from V and 7 bases from J, the gap between germline ends came to 11 bases. In DNA form, the CDR3 reads TGTGCCAGTAGTATAGTCCAGGGGACGAATTCACCCCTCCACTTT. The encoded protein is CASSIVQGTNSPLHF.